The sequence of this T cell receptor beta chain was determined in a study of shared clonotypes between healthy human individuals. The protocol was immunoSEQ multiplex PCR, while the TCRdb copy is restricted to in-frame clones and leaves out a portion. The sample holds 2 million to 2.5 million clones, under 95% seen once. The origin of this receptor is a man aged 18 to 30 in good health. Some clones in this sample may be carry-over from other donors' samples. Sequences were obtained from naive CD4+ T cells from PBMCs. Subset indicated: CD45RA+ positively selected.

CDR3 coding DNA: TGTGCCAGCTCACCAGGCGCCGCCGGGACCCAGTACTTC. It translates to CASSPGAAGTQYF. V and J are TRBV18 and TRBJ2-5; no clear D gene. Germline loops: CDR1 KGHSH, CDR2 LQKENI. The CDR3 runs to 13 residues. The germline V and J ends were trimmed by 2 bases and 7 bases, with 11 bases remaining between them.